This T cell receptor beta chain was identified in a study of blood T cell repertoires in COVID-19. The ends were cut back, 5 bases at V and 2 bases at J, with 19 bases in the middle. The CDR3 loop spans 17 amino acids. Germline CDR1 SGHAT, CDR2 FQNNGV. Some clones are missing from TCRdb's copy, which holds only in-frame ones; the method was immunoSEQ multiplex PCR. The sample has 200,000 to 250,000 clones; 88% are singletons. This chain uses TRBV11-2 with TRBJ1-3, with no clear D. The material sequenced was peripheral blood. The receptor's source is a woman between 55 and 75 years old with acute or convalescent COVID-19. The CDR3 loop reads CASSLYSLGSPGNTIYF. The CDR3 DNA is TGTGCCAGCAGCCTCTATTCCCTGGGGAGCCCTGGAAACACCATATATTTT. Supplemented by reference TRBV11-2 and TRBJ1-3, the full variable domain reads EAGVAQSPRYKIIEKRQSVAFWCNPISGHATLYWYQQILGQGPKLLIQFQNNGVVDDSQLPKDRFSAERLKGVDSTLKIQPAKLEDSAVYLCASSLYSLGSPGNTIYFGEGSWLTVV.